This T cell receptor (beta chain) was sequenced for a study of control samples from healthy donors and cancer patients. The table came from immunoSEQ multiplex PCR; TCRdb's copy has only in-frame clones and leaves some out. The repertoire has over 80,000 clones, 85% of them found once; the top ten carry roughly a fifth. V was shortened by 5 bases and J by 0 bases, with 10 bases between the two germline ends. The V gene's germline CDR1 is SEHNR and CDR2 FQNEAQ (reference sequence). CDR3 size: 15 residues. The sample comprised blood. This receptor was identified in a man aged 25-45 years in good health. The chain is built from TRBV7-9 and TRBJ2-2, with a possible D match to TRBD1 (6 bases). CDR3: CASSRDIANTGELFF. Written as DNA, the CDR3 is TGTGCCAGCAGCCGGGACATAGCGAACACCGGGGAGCTGTTTTTT.